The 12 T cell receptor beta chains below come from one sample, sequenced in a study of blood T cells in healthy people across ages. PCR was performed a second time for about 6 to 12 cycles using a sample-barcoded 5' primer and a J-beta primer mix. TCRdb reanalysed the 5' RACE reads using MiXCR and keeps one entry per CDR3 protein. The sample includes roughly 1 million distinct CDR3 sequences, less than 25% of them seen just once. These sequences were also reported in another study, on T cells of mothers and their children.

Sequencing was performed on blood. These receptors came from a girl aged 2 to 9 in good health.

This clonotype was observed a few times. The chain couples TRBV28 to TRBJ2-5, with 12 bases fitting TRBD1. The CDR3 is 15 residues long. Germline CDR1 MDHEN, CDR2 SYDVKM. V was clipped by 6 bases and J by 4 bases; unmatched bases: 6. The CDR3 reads CASRVGQGARETQYF. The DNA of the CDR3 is TGTGCCAGCAGGGTGGGACAGGGGGCCCGAGAGACCCAGTACTTC. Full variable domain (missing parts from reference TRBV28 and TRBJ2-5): DVKVTQSSRYLVKRTGEKVFLECVQDMDHENMFWYRQDPGLGLRLIYFSYDVKMKEKGDIPEGYSVSREKKERFSLILESASTNQTSMYLCASRVGQGARETQYFGPGTRLLVL.

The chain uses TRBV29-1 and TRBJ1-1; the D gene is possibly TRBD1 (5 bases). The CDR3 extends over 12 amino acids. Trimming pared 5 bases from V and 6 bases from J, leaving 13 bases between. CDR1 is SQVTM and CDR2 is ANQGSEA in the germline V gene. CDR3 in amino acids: CSVSSPGAEAFF. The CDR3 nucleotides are TGCAGCGTTTCCTCCCCGGGGGCTGAAGCTTTCTTT.

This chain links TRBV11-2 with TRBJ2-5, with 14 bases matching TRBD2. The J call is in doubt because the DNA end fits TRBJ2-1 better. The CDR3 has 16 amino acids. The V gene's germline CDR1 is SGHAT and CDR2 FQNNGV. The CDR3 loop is CASSFSGTSGSNEQFF. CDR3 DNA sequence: TGTGCCAGCAGCTTTAGTGGGACTAGCGGGAGCAATGAGCAGTTCTTC.

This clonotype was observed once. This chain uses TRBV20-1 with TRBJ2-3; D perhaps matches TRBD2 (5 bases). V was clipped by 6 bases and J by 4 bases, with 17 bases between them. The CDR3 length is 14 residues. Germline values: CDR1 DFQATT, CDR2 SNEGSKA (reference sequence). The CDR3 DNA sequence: TGCAGTGCCGCCCGGGGAGCAGCATCAGATACGCAGTATTTT. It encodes CSAARGAASDTQYF.

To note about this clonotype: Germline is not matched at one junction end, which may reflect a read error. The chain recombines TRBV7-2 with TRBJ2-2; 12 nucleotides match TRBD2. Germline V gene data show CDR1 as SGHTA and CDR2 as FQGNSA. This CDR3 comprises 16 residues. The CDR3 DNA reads TGTGCCAGCAGCCATCTAGCGGGAGGGAACACCAGGGAGCTGTTTTTT. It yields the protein CASSHLAGGNTRELFF.

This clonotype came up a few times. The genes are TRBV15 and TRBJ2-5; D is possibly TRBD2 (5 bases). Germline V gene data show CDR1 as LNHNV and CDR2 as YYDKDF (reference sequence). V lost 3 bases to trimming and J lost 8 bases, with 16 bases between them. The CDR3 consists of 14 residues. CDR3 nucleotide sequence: TGTGCCACCAGCAGTAGGACTTTCAAGAGAACCCAGTACTTC. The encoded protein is CATSSRTFKRTQYF.

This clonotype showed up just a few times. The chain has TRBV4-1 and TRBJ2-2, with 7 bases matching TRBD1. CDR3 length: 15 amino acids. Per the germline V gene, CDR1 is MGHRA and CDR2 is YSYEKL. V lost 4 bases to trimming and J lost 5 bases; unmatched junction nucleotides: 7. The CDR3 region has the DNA TGCGCCAGCAGCCCGGAACCCAGGGGGACCGGGGAGCTGTTTTTT. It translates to CASSPEPRGTGELFF.

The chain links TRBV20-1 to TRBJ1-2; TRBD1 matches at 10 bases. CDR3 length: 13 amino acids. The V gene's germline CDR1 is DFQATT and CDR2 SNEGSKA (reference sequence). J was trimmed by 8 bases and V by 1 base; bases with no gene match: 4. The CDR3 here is CSARGTGGEGYTF. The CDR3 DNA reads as TGCAGTGCTAGAGGGACAGGGGGTGAAGGCTACACCTTC.

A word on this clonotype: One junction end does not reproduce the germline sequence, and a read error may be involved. The CDR3 DNA reads as TGCGCCAGCAGCCAAGGTCTAGCCAAAAACCTTCAGTACTTC. Translating it yields CASSQGLAKNLQYF. The chain is built from TRBV4-1 and TRBJ2-4; the D gene is possibly TRBD2 (5 bases). CDR1 is MGHRA, CDR2 YSYEKL, per germline. The CDR3 totals 14 residues.

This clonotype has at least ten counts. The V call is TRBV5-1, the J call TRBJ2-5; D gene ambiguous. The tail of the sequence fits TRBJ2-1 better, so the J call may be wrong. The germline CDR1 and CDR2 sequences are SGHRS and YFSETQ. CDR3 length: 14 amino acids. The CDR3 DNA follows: TGCGCCAGCAGCTTGAGTTCGGGTTACAATGAGCAGTTCTTC. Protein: CASSLSSGYNEQFF.

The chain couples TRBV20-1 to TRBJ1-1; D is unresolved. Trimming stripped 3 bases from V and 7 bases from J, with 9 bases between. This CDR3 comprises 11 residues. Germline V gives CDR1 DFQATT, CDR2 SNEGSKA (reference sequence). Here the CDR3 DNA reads TGCAGTGCTAGGACGGCCTATGAAGCTTTCTTT. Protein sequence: CSARTAYEAFF.

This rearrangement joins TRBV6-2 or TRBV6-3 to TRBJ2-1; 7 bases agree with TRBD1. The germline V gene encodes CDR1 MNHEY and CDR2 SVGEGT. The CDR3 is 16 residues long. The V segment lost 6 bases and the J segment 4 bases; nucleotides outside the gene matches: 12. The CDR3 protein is CASSRGTTMMYNEQFF. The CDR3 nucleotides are TGTGCCAGCAGCAGGGGGACAACTATGATGTACAATGAGCAGTTCTTC.